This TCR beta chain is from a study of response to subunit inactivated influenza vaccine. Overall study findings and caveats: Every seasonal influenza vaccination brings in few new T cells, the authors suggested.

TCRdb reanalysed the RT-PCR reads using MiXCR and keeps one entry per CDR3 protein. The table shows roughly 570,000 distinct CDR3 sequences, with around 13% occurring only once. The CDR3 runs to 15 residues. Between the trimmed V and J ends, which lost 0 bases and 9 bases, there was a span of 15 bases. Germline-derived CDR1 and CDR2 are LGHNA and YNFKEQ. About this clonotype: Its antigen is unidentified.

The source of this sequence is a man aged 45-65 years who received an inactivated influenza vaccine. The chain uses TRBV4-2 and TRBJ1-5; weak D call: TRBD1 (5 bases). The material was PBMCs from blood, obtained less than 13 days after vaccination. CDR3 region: CASSQDEKGTGPQHF. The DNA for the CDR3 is TGTGCCAGCAGCCAAGATGAGAAGGGGACGGGGCCCCAGCATTTT.